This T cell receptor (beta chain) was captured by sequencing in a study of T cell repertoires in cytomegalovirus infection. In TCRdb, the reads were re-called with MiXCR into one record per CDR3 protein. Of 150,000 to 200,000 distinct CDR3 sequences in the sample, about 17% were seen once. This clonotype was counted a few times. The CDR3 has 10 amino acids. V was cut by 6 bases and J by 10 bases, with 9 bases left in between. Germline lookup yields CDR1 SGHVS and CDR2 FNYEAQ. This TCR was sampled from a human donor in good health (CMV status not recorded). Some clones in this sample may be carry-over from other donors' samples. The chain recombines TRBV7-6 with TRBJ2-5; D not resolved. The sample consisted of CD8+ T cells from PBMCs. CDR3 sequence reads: CASSSGIQYF. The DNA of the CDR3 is TGTGCCAGCAGTTCGGGCATCCAGTACTTC.